This record concerns one TCR beta chain sequence. Its cognate antigen has yet to be identified. No clone much larger than this one lies a single base away; base qualities are absent. The immunoSEQ Assay, a bias-controlled multiplex PCR, was used to amplify TCRbeta CDR3 regions from genomic DNA. Regarding the original processing steps: Nucleated cell counts per sample were estimated from amplification of reference gene primers within the assay. To quantify the absolute abundance of each unique TCRbeta CDR3 rearrangement, sequence reads were collapsed and filtered. For each sample, productive Simpson clonality was calculated by taking the square root of Simpson's diversity index across productive rearrangements. TCRdb mirrors the immuneACCESS table, restricted to in-frame sequences. Some clones are absent from its copies; in checked studies, under half trace to an unresolved V gene, and the reason for the others is unknown. V and J calls and clone size follow that table, whereas D and trimming were derived from the DNA. The sample records approximately 440,000 clones, roughly 87% of which are singletons. Approximately 0.7% of the sample belongs to the ten largest clones.

In the prospective study, participants were 18 to 89 years old, resided in around 25 geographic areas of the United States, and were enrolled through a virtual design. In the prospective study, participants were assigned to cohorts based on the clinical history participants reported in a screening survey and a study questionnaire. ImmuneRACE Cohort 3 recovered participants were defined by two consecutive negative NP/OP PCR tests, healthcare professional clearance, or symptom resolution. In the prospective study, mobile phlebotomists collected whole blood, serum and a nasopharyngeal or oropharyngeal swab from each participant. Prospective study participants could optionally give additional blood draws and questionnaires over an approximately 2-month period. Before DNA extraction, blood samples from the prospective study were shipped at room temperature or frozen. The sample belongs to a study of blood T cell repertoires in COVID-19 (dated by TCRdb to about 2020). As for the study more broadly: The collaborator samples originated in the United States, Italy and Spain and spanned the acute and convalescent phases of COVID-19. The material from the prospective study consisted of cDNA or gDNA derived from T cells, B-cell-depleted T cells, or PBMCs. Deeply sampled blood TCRbeta repertoires from subjects exposed to, actively infected with, or recovered from COVID-19 were included in the dataset. The repertoires were released in a freely available public database meant as a resource for research on the immune response to SARS-CoV-2. Samples came from the ongoing ImmuneRACE study (first 160 participants) plus 1,254 subjects from 6 global collaborators. Nearly every sample came with metadata listing a de-identified subject ID, COVID-19 status, age in years and sex. Where available, HLA class I and class II types were obtained from metadata supplied by the sample provider rather than from assay-based typing.

The study at large found these results: How much clinical and demographic metadata was included differed by source and by participant, and the metadata was provided uncurated.

The germline V gene supplies CDR1 SGHVS and CDR2 FQNEAQ. V loses 1 base of germline sequence and J loses 4 bases, and the interval between the two ends is 11 bases. The CDR3, cysteine through phenylalanine, is 15 amino acids long. Solely the CDR3 DNA is kept, with 45 bases framed from the first base. The V and J segments used are TRBV7-8 and TRBJ1-5, with TRBD1 perhaps the D gene, on 5 matching bases. This clonotype originated in a woman under 30 who had recovered from COVID-19. Sample: PBMCs or T cells enriched from blood (not recorded which). The CDR3: CASSLGGGGNQPQHF. The nucleotide sequence is TGTGCCAGCAGCTTAGGGGGTGGGGGGAATCAGCCCCAGCATTTT.